This TCR beta chain appears in the sequencing data of a study of technical replicates of blood from several donors. Repertoires were generated with immunoSEQ multiplex PCR, while TCRdb's copy carries only in-frame clones and drops some. The sample includes tens of thousands of clones, approximately 96% of them seen just once. Germline CDR1 reads KGHSH; CDR2 reads LQKENI. V was cut by 3 bases and J by 7 bases, with 10 bases left in between. The CDR3 is made up of 13 amino acids. The sequence was obtained from a human donor in good health. The sequenced sample was T cells isolated from PBMCs. The J gene is TRBJ1-5, the V gene TRBV18; D remains unclear. For the CDR3, the DNA is TGTGCCAGCTCACCGGAAACGGGGCAGCCCCAGCATTTT. This sequence encodes CASSPETGQPQHF.